This T cell receptor beta chain was sequenced in a study of blood T cells in healthy people across ages. Every sample yielded at least 6.5 million isolated PBMCs. General study points: Long-lived donors exceeded aged donors in naive CD4+ cells and diversity. Older age went with lower TCR beta diversity per million T cells, in a roughly linear way.

A J-beta primer mix and a sample-barcoded 5' primer were used in a second PCR of roughly 6 to 11 cycles. CDR3-containing paired-end reads numbered at least 2.5 million in each sample. TCRdb ran MiXCR on the 5' RACE reads and lists one entry per CDR3 protein. The sample consists of 580,000 or so distinct CDR3 sequences, around 48% of them appearing once. About this clonotype: Its target is not known. The junction differs from germline at one of its ends, possibly a read error.

This receptor was obtained from a man older than 75 in good health. The sequenced sample was blood.

CDR3 nucleotide sequence: TGTGCTAGCAGCTTAGGGCAGGGCGGGGGCCAAGAGACCCAGTACTTC. This codes for CASSLGQGGGQETQYF. This chain connects TRBV7-7 to TRBJ2-5; TRBD2 agrees at 7 bases. The germline V gene has CDR1 SSHAT and CDR2 FNYEAQ (reference sequence). CDR3 length: 16 amino acids.